These 9 T cell receptor beta chains were sequenced from one sample in a study of vaccination effects on CD4 cells after COVID-19. Their specific antigens are unknown. Profiling relied on immunoSEQ multiplex PCR, and the TCRdb table lists in-frame clones only, not all of them. The table lists about 81,000 clones, around 77% of them singletons, with 1.1% in the top ten. ViraFEST used viral peptide pools to expand antigen-specific CD4+ T cells before sequencing. A roughly 10-day culture period preceded the isolation of CD4+ T cells. Participants were given two doses of BNT162b2 or mRNA-1273 vaccine. The sequencing used CD4+ T cells from PBMCs cultured with HCoV-OC43 spike peptides, collected after COVID-19 vaccination. Regarding subset: HCoV-OC43 spike overlapping peptide pool stimulation. Receptor source: a human donor who received a COVID-19 vaccine.

In nucleotides, the CDR3 is TGTGCCAGCAGCGCGTTACTAGCGGGGGGTAGCACAGATACGCAGTATTTT. Its translation is CASSALLAGGSTDTQYF. This chain connects TRBV2 to TRBJ2-3; 12 bases are a match to TRBD2. V shed 6 bases, J shed 0 bases, and the junction held 7 bases outside the gene matches. The CDR3 is 17 amino acids. Germline V gene lookup returns CDR1 SNHLY and CDR2 FYNNEI.

This clone was found a few times. V usage is TRBV5-1 and J usage is TRBJ1-6, with 7 bases aligning to TRBD1. This CDR3 is 14 amino acids long. In germline, CDR1 is SGHRS, CDR2 YFSETQ. Germline trimming cut 4 bases from V and 14 bases from J; bases unmatched to any gene: 12. As DNA, the CDR3 is TGCGCCAGCAGCACCGGGACAGCCCCCTCTACCCTCCACTTT. Amino acid sequence: CASSTGTAPSTLHF.

The table lists this clone with a count of one. This CDR3 reads CASSRTVSNQPQHF. In nucleotides, the CDR3 is TGTGCCAGCAGCAGGACAGTTAGCAATCAGCCCCAGCATTTT. The V and J genes are TRBV6-5 and TRBJ1-5, with TRBD1 as a possible D gene (6 bases). Germline values: CDR1 MNHEY, CDR2 SVGAGI. V was shortened by 6 bases and J by 0 bases, with 9 bases between the two germline ends. CDR3 size: 14 residues.

This chain connects TRBV4-1 to TRBJ1-5; D call uncertain. V gave up 1 base and J gave up 0 bases, with 13 bases separating them. Germline lookup yields CDR1 MGHRA and CDR2 YSYEKL. The CDR3 sequence is 17 residues long. For the CDR3, the DNA is TGCGCCAGCAGCCAAGGGCCAGTAGGTCGTAGCAATCAGCCCCAGCATTTT. The encoded protein is CASSQGPVGRSNQPQHF.

V gene TRBV28 combines with J gene TRBJ1-4; D call uncertain. Germline V gene lookup returns CDR1 MDHEN and CDR2 SYDVKM. This CDR3 is built from 15 residues. The ends were cut back, 5 bases at V and 7 bases at J, with 17 bases in the middle. The DNA of the CDR3 is TGTGCCAGCAGTACCTCCTTCGGGAGCCGTGAAAAACTGTTTTTT. Its protein is CASSTSFGSREKLFF.

The chain couples TRBV4-1 to TRBJ1-4; 10 bases are shared with TRBD1. CDR1 MGHRA and CDR2 YSYEKL come from the germline V gene. Losses at the gene ends were 4 bases for V and 4 bases for J; bases not matched to a gene: 3. This CDR3 is built from 15 residues. CDR3 protein: CASSRTGGGNEKLFF. In DNA, the CDR3 is TGCGCCAGCAGCCGGACAGGGGGGGGTAATGAAAAACTGTTTTTT.

V gene TRBV28 combines with J gene TRBJ1-1; D gene unclear. The CDR3 contains 14 residues. Germline loops: CDR1 MDHEN, CDR2 SYDVKM. V dropped 7 bases and J dropped 7 bases, with 19 bases sitting between them. CDR3: CASNPGTFLDEAFF. The DNA for the CDR3 is TGTGCCAGCAACCCAGGAACATTCCTCGATGAAGCTTTCTTT. Using reference TRBV28 and TRBJ1-1 for the parts outside the CDR3, the full variable domain is DVKVTQSSRYLVKRTGEKVFLECVQDMDHENMFWYRQDPGLGLRLIYFSYDVKMKEKGDIPEGYSVSREKKERFSLILESASTNQTSMYLCASNPGTFLDEAFFGQGTRLTVV.

The V and J genes are TRBV2 and TRBJ1-1; the D is unclear. Germline-derived CDR1 and CDR2 are SNHLY and FYNNEI. This CDR3 region has 12 residues. Between the trimmed V and J ends, which lost 2 bases and 7 bases, there was a span of 8 bases. CDR3 amino acids: CASSESANEAFF. As DNA, the CDR3 is TGTGCCAGCAGTGAATCGGCGAATGAAGCTTTCTTT.

The chain has TRBV3-1 (or the pseudogene TRBV3-2) and TRBJ2-3; 7 bases are shared with TRBD1. The CDR3 runs 15 residues. Trimming removed 4 bases from V and 0 bases from J; junction bases left unmatched: 4. Per germline, CDR1 LGHDT and CDR2 YNNKEL (reference sequence). The CDR3 region has the DNA TGTGCCAGCAGCCCCCGGGACAGCAGCACAGATACGCAGTATTTT. Amino acids: CASSPRDSSTDTQYF.